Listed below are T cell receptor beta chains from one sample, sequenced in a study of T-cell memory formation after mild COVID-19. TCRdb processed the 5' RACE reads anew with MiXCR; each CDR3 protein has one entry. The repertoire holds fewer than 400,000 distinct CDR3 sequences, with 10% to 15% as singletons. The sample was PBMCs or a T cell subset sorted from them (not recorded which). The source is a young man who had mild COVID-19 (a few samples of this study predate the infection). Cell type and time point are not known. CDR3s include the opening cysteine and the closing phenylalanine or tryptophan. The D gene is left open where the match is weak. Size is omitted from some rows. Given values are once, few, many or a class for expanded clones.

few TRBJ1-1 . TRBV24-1 TGTGCCACCTCCCGGGGAGGGACGAACACTGAAGCTTTCTTT CATSRGGTNTEAFF
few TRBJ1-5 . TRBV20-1 TGCAGTGCTAGGGGCGGGGAGGGCAATCAGCCCCAGCATTTT CSARGGEGNQPQHF
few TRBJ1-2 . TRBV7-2 TGTGCCAGCAGCTTAGTCACAGTCTCGGGCTACACCTTC CASSLVTVSGYTF
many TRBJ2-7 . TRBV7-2 TGTGCCAGCAGCTCCTTTCCCTACGAGCAGTACTTC CASSSFPYEQYF
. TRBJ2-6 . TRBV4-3 TGCGCCAGCAGCCAACAAAGGGGATCTGGGGCCAACGTCCTGACTTTC CASSQQRGSGANVLTF
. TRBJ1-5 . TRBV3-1 TGTGCCAGCAGCCAAGATTGGGGGCGAGGTCAGCCCCAGCATTTT CASSQDWGRGQPQHF
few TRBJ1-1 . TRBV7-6 TGTGCCAGCAGCTTAGCGGCGGGGTTGGGGAGCACTGAAGCTTTCTTT CASSLAAGLGSTEAFF
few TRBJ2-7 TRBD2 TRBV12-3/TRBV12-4 TGTGCCAGCAGTTTCGACGGGGGGGCCGGAGAGCAGTACTTC CASSFDGGAGEQYF
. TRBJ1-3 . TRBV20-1 TGCAGTGCGGACAGTTCGGAAGGTCCTGGAAACACCATATATTTT CSADSSEGPGNTIYF
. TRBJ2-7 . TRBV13 TGTGCCAGCACCCTAAAGGGCGTCCTCTTCTACGAGCAGTACTTC CASTLKGVLFYEQYF
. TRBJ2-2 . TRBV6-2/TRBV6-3 TGTGCCAGCAGCCGAGTAGTAGCGGCCAACACCGGGGAGCTGATTTTT CASSRVVAANTGELIF
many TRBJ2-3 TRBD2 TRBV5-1 TGCGCCAGCAGCTTTTACGGGGGGGCAGATACGCAGTATTTT CASSFYGGADTQYF
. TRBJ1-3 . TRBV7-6 TGTGCCAGCAGCCTAGGACAGCACTCTGGAAACACCATATATTTT CASSLGQHSGNTIYF
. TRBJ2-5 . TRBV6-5 TGTGCCAGCAGTCCGTCGGCTAGCCGCTTCGAGACCCAGTACTTC CASSPSASRFETQYF
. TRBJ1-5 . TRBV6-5 TGTGCCAGCAGTTACTCCGTAAATAGCAATCAGCCCCAGCATTTT CASSYSVNSNQPQHF
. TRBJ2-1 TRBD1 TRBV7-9 TGTGCCAGCAGCGTAATCAGGGGGTCTGCCTACAATGAGCAGTTCTTC CASSVIRGSAYNEQFF
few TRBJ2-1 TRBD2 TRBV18 TGTGCCAGCTCACCACCGTTCAGCGGGGGCGAGCAGTTCTTC CASSPPFSGGEQFF
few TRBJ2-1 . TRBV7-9 TGTGCCAGCAGCTTATCTGGGAACAATGAGCAGTTCTTC CASSLSGNNEQFF
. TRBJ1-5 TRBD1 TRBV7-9 TGTGCCAGCAGCAAGACAGGGAATCAGCCCCAGCATTTT CASSKTGNQPQHF
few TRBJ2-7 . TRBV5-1 TGCGCCAGCAGCTCAACCAACCTGCTGGAGCAGTACTTC CASSSTNLLEQYF
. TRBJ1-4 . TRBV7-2 TGTGCCAGCAGCACCCGGAGGGCTAATGAAAAACTGTTTTTT CASSTRRANEKLFF
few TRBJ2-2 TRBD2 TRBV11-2 TGTGCCAGCAGCCCGCGGGGGAGAGACACCGGGGAGCTGTTTTTT CASSPRGRDTGELFF
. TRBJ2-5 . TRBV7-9 TGTGCCAGCACCCCAGCGGTCTTGGTAGGCGAGACCCAGTACTTC CASTPAVLVGETQYF
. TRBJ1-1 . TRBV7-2 TGTGCCAGCAGCGTAAATCAGGGGTTGAACACTGAAGCTTTCTTT CASSVNQGLNTEAFF
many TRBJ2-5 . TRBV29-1 TGCAGCGTTGAAGGGGGGGTGGAGACCCAGTACTTC CSVEGGVETQYF
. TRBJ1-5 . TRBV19 TGTGCCAGCCTAAGCGGGGGAGGGGGCAATCAGCCCCAGCATTTT CASLSGGGGNQPQHF
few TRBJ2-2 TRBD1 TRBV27 TGTGCCAGCAGTTTGTCGGACAGGGTTACGACCGGGGAGCTGTTTTTT CASSLSDRVTTGELFF
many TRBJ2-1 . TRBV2 TGTGCCAGCAGTGAGTCGGGCGGTGAGCAGTTCTTC CASSESGGEQFF
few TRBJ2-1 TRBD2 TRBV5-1 TGCGCCAGCAGCTTGGTAAGCGGGAGCTCCTACAATGAGCAGTTCTTC CASSLVSGSSYNEQFF
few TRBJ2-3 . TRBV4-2 TGTGCCAGCAGCTCGGAGCACACAGATACGCAGTATTTT CASSSEHTDTQYF
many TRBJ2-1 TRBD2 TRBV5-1 TGCGCCAGCAGCTCCGGACTAGCGGGGGGACTTTACAATGAGCAGTTCTTC CASSSGLAGGLYNEQFF
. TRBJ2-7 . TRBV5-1 TGCGCCAGTCGGAGGTCTACCTACGAGAAGTACTTC CASRRSTYEKYF
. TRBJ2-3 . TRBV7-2 TGTGCCAGCAGCTCCCGGGGGCGGGCGGGAGATACGCAGTATTTT CASSSRGRAGDTQYF